The sequence of this TCR beta chain was determined in a study of blood T cell repertoires in COVID-19. Participants' reported clinical history set cohort assignment. In the original processing: Estimates of nucleated cell counts were drawn from the amplification of reference gene primers. Clones were sequenced by immunoSEQ multiplex PCR, and TCRdb holds only the in-frame ones, with some missing. That table is the source of V, J and clone size, and D and trimming were worked out from the DNA. The sample shows around 250,000 clones, about 80% of them seen only once. Per germline, CDR1 SNHLY and CDR2 FYNNEI. The CDR3 runs to 14 residues. The V end was cut by 4 bases, the J end by 9 bases, with 13 bases between.

This chain links TRBV2 with TRBJ1-6; no firm D call. The source material was PBMCs or T cells enriched from blood (not recorded which). The sequence was collected from a man aged 25-45 years with acute COVID-19. The CDR3 spells CASSARQSSSPLHF. In DNA, the CDR3 is TGTGCCAGCAGTGCGCGGCAATCGAGTTCACCCCTCCACTTT.